The 13 T cell receptor beta chains below come from one sample, sequenced in a study of immune heterogeneity within non-small cell lung tumors. TCR beta CDR3 regions came from multiplex PCR with 32 forward V and 13 reverse J primers. TCRdb called the multiplex PCR reads again in MiXCR, with one record for every CDR3 protein. The table shows thousands of distinct CDR3 sequences, with 22% occurring only once. Bulk tumor genomic DNA, 500 to 650 ng per sample, was the template. Surgical sampling yielded several biopsies per primary tumor (spaced far apart). Curative surgical treatment was performed in patients who had newly diagnosed, untreated non-small cell lung cancer. Sequenced sample: lung tumor tissue. These receptors originate from a man aged 60-69 years with non-small cell lung cancer.

This clonotype rates as medium-sized. This rearrangement joins TRBV7-2 to TRBJ1-5; D unclear. V was shortened by 1 base and J by 0 bases, with 7 bases between the two germline ends. Germline lookup yields CDR1 SGHTA and CDR2 FQGNSA. This CDR3 contains 15 residues. The CDR3 DNA sequence: TGTGCCAGCAGCTTAGAAGGGTATAGCAATCAGCCCCAGCATTTT. Encoded protein: CASSLEGYSNQPQHF.

By sample share, this clonotype is medium-sized (0.01 to 0.1%). The J gene is TRBJ2-7, the V gene TRBV6-1; D is unclear. The ends were cut back, 3 bases at V and 6 bases at J, with 9 bases in the middle. The germline gives CDR1 MNHNS, CDR2 SASEGT. CDR3 length equals 12 residues. The DNA for the CDR3 is TGTGCCAGCAGTGATACCCACACCGAGCAGTACTTC. Translating it yields CASSDTHTEQYF.

This clonotype was counted at least ten times. The V call is TRBV5-4, the J call TRBJ1-2; 9 bases agree with TRBD1. With 4 bases clipped from V and 5 bases from J, the junction kept 9 bases outside the gene matches. In germline, CDR1 is SGHNT, CDR2 YYREEE (reference sequence). The CDR3 is 15 amino acids. CDR3 nucleotide sequence: TGTGCCAGCAGCCGGGGGACAGGGCTTCAGTATGGCTACACCTTC. It translates to CASSRGTGLQYGYTF.

As for this clonotype: Just one base apart from a much larger clone, this may be a read error. The chain uses TRBV3-1 and TRBJ1-2; no firm D call. Trimming removed 1 base at V and 10 bases at J, with 10 bases between. This CDR3 comprises 12 residues. The germline gives CDR1 LGHDT, CDR2 YNNKEL (reference sequence). The CDR3 loop is CASSQGGNVYTF. The CDR3 DNA follows: TGTGCCAGCAGCCAAGGAGGGAATGTCTACACCTTC.

On this clonotype: A much larger clone differs by one base, so this may be a read error. The chain carries TRBV5-5 and TRBJ1-1; D is uncertain. The CDR3 is 13 residues long. The germline V gene has CDR1 SGHKS and CDR2 YYEKEE (reference sequence). The V end lost 5 bases, the J end lost 1 base, and 9 bases lay between the germline ends. CDR3 sequence reads: CASRSWGNTEAFF. CDR3 nucleotide sequence: TGTGCCAGCAGATCCTGGGGGAACACTGAAGCTTTCTTT.

J is TRBJ1-5 and V is TRBV4-2; D is undetermined. V was pared by 2 bases and J by 5 bases, with 13 bases between. Germline V gene data show CDR1 as LGHNA and CDR2 as YNFKEQ. The CDR3 is made up of 15 amino acids. CDR3 nucleotides: TGTGCCAGCAGCCAACAACTACATGGTGATCAGCCCCAGCATTTT. This codes for CASSQQLHGDQPQHF.

This clonotype rates as medium-sized. J is TRBJ1-2 and V is TRBV5-8; no firm D call. CDR1 is SGHTS and CDR2 is YDEGEE in the germline V gene. Between the trimmed V and J ends, which lost 4 bases and 7 bases, there was a span of 17 bases. The CDR3 runs 14 residues. For the CDR3, the DNA is TGTGCCAGCAGCGGTAAAGCAGGATTGGCTGGCTACACCTTC. It translates to CASSGKAGLAGYTF.

In regard to this clonotype: With a much larger clone just one base away, this may be a read error. The rearrangement joins TRBV11-2 to TRBJ2-4; D remains unclear. The CDR3 totals 15 residues. Trimming left V 3 bases short and J 0 bases short, with 9 bases between. The V gene's germline CDR1 is SGHAT and CDR2 FQNNGV. Here the CDR3 reads CASSLARLAKNIQYF. The CDR3 DNA is TGTGCCAGCAGCTTGGCCAGACTAGCCAAAAACATTCAGTACTTC. Full variable domain (missing parts from reference TRBV11-2 and TRBJ2-4): EAGVAQSPRYKIIEKRQSVAFWCNPISGHATLYWYQQILGQGPKLLIQFQNNGVVDDSQLPKDRFSAERLKGVDSTLKIQPAKLEDSAVYLCASSLARLAKNIQYFGAGTRLSVL.

This clonotype is medium-sized by share. The chain couples TRBV19 to TRBJ1-3; 8 bases line up with TRBD1. V trimming: 6 bases; J trimming: 3 bases; junction bases outside the gene matches: 4. Per germline, CDR1 LNHDA and CDR2 SQIVND (reference sequence). The CDR3 runs 14 residues. The CDR3 protein is CASSRDRGGNTIYF. The CDR3 coding sequence is TGTGCCAGTAGCCGCGACAGGGGTGGAAACACCATATATTTT.

Remarks on this clonotype: Being one base from a much bigger clone, this may be a read error. This rearrangement joins TRBV3-1 to TRBJ2-3; 14 bases agree with TRBD2. The germline CDR1 and CDR2 sequences are LGHDT and YNNKEL (reference sequence). The CDR3 has 16 amino acids. CDR3 sequence: CARSHRLAGGPDTQYF. CDR3 sequence (DNA): TGTGCCAGAAGCCACCGACTAGCGGGAGGGCCAGATACGCAGTATTTT.

This clonotype was seen a few times. This could be a read error, since a much larger clone is one nucleotide away. The chain combines TRBV6-1 with TRBJ2-2; maybe TRBD2 (6 bases). Trimming removed 11 bases from V and 0 bases from J, with 22 bases in between. Germline values: CDR1 MNHNS, CDR2 SASEGT. The CDR3 has 17 residues. As DNA, the CDR3 is TGTGCCGGCGGGAAAGATGTTTGGTTTTCGAACACCGGGGAGCTGTTTTTT. Translation: CAGGKDVWFSNTGELFF.

This clonotype was seen many times. The chain employs TRBV3-1 and TRBJ2-5; 7 bases agree with TRBD2. CDR3 length equals 14 residues. The V gene end was trimmed by 0 bases and the J gene end by 6 bases; junction bases not matched to a gene: 4. CDR1 is LGHDT, CDR2 YNNKEL, per germline (reference sequence). The CDR3 bases are TGTGCCAGCAGCCAAGATCTAGCGGAAAAGACCCAGTACTTC. This gives the protein CASSQDLAEKTQYF.

In the case of this clonotype: This clone may be a read error of a much larger clone one base away. The chain combines TRBV3-1 with TRBJ2-1; 10 bases fit TRBD2. CDR3 size: 16 residues. Germline CDR1 is LGHDT and CDR2 is YNNKEL (reference sequence). CDR3 in amino acids: CDSRQRGGSSYNEQFF. The CDR3 DNA follows: TGTGACAGCCGCCAGCGGGGGGGGAGCTCCTACAATGAGCAGTTCTTC.